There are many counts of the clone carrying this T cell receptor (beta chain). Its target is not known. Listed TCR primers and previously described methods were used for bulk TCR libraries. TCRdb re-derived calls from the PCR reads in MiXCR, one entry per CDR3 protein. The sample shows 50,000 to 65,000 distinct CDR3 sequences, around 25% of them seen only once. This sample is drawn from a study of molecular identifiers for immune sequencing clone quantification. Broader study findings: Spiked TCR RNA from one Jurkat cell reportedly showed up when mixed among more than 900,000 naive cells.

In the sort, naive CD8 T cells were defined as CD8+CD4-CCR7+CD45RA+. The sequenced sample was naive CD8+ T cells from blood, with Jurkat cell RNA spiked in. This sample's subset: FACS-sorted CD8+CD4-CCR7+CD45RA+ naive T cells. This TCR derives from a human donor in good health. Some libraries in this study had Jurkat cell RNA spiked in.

This chain's CDR3 is CAISDIMNTEAFF. The CDR3 DNA reads as TGTGCCATCAGTGACATTATGAACACTGAAGCTTTCTTT. V usage is TRBV10-3 and J usage is TRBJ1-1, with D unclear. The CDR3 runs to 13 residues. Germline loops: CDR1 ENHRY, CDR2 SYGVKD. V was trimmed by 3 bases and J by 0 bases, leaving 5 bases between them.